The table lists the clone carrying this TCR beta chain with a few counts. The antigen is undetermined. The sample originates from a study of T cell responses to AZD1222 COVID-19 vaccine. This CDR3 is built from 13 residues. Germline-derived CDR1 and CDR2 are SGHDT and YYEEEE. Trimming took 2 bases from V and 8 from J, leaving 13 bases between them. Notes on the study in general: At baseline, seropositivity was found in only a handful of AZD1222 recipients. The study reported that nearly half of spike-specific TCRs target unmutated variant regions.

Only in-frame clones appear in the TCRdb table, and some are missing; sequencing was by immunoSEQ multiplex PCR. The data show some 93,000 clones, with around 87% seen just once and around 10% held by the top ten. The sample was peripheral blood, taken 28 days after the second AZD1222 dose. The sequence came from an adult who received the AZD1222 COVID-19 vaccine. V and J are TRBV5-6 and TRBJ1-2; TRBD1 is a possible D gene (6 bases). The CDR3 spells CASSFGQKSGYTF. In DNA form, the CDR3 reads TGTGCCAGCAGCTTCGGACAGAAGAGCGGCTACACCTTC. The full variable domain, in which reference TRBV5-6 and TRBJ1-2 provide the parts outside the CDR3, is DAGVTQSPTHLIKTRGQQVTLRCSPKSGHDTVSWYQQALGQGPQFIFQYYEEEERQRGNFPDRFSGHQFPNYSSELNVNALLLGDSALYLCASSFGQKSGYTFGSGTRLTVV.